This paragraph reports one T cell receptor beta chain. CD45RO-negative cells were positively selected for CCR7, leaving out terminally differentiated effector memory CD45RA+ cells. Donors, without exception, were Caucasian adults residing in Nashville, Tennessee. Measured with immunoSEQ multiplex PCR; TCRdb has only the in-frame clones, and not every one. Of about 2,200,000 clones in the sample, just over 90% were seen once. This sample is drawn from a study of shared clonotypes between healthy human individuals. Study in general: Each donor's CD4 naive and CD4 memory cells filled three plates apiece, CD8 naive two, and CD8 memory one.

The ends lost 2 bases at V and 5 bases at J; junction bases unmatched: 6. The CDR3 loop spans 15 amino acids. The germline V gene encodes CDR1 MNHEY and CDR2 SVGAGI. The sample taken for sequencing was naive CD8+ T cells from PBMCs. This sequence was found in a man between 18 and 29 years old in good health. Some clones in this sample may be carry-over from other donors' samples. The rearrangement links TRBV6-5 to TRBJ2-1; 7 nucleotides match TRBD2. The chain's CDR3 is CASSYIAGDDNEQFF. In DNA form, the CDR3 reads TGTGCCAGCAGTTACATCGCGGGGGACGACAATGAGCAGTTCTTC.